The rows below give T cell receptor beta chains drawn from one sample of a study of beta chain features in type 1 diabetes. Produced via immunoSEQ multiplex PCR; TCRdb's table is partial and in-frame only. The sample consists of 130,000 to 150,000 clones, 6.9% of them appearing once. Sample: central memory CD4+ T cells from blood. Receptors were obtained from a woman aged 25-40 years in good health. The CDR3 runs from the conserved cysteine through the conserved F or W. The D gene is left open where the match is weak. The size of a clone is reported for some rows only, either as once, few or many, or as a class for expanded clones.

v_call	j_call	d_call	clone_size	cdr3_nt	cdr3_aa
TRBV4-1	TRBJ2-1	TRBD2	few	TGCGCCAGCAGCCAAGGGGGTTCTAGCGGGAGGCCAGGAGAGCAGTTCTTC	CASSQGGSSGRPGEQFF
TRBV18	TRBJ2-7	TRBD2	-	TGTGCCAGCCTAGATGGGACTAGCGGGAGTGTACACGAGCAGTACTTC	CASLDGTSGSVHEQYF
TRBV19	TRBJ2-7	TRBD2	-	TGTGCCAGTAGCCACGGCGGGGGGCAATCCTACGAGCAGTACTTC	CASSHGGGQSYEQYF
TRBV11-2	TRBJ2-5	-	few	TGTGCCAGCAGCCCTTGGCAGCCAGCGGTAAACCAAGAGACCCAGTACTTC	CASSPWQPAVNQETQYF
TRBV7-2	TRBJ1-5	TRBD1	-	TGTGCCAGCAGTTACAGGGGGGATCAGCCCCAGCATTTT	CASSYRGDQPQHF
TRBV10-3	TRBJ1-4	-	-	TGTGCCATCAGTGATGAGCGAAATGAAAAACTGTTTTTT	CAISDERNEKLFF
TRBV7-2	TRBJ2-7	-	few	TGTGCCAGCAGCCCCCCAGGAGGGTACGAGCAGTACTTC	CASSPPGGYEQYF
TRBV7-2	TRBJ2-2	-	-	TGTGCCAGCAGCTTCGGGACAAACACCGGGGAGCTGTTTTTT	CASSFGTNTGELFF
TRBV4-2	TRBJ2-7	-	few	TGTGCCAGCAGCCAAGATGGGCAGTCTACCTACGAGCAGTACTTC	CASSQDGQSTYEQYF
TRBV28	TRBJ1-4	-	few	TGTGCCAGCAGAGAATCCGGGGCGGGGGAAAAACTGTTTTTT	CASRESGAGEKLFF
TRBV28	TRBJ2-1	TRBD1	-	TGTGCCAGCAGTTTGCCCGGGGACAGCTCCTACAATGAGCAGTTCTTC	CASSLPGDSSYNEQFF
TRBV30	TRBJ2-3	-	-	TGTGCCTGGACCTTTGGAGGTTTCACAGATACGCAGTATTTT	CAWTFGGFTDTQYF
TRBV7-2	TRBJ1-3	-	-	TGTGCCAGCAGCACCCCGGCAGGGTCCTCTGGAAACACCATATATTTT	CASSTPAGSSGNTIYF
TRBV7-3	TRBJ2-3	-	-	TGTGCCAGCAGTTCCAAACCGGGACTTACCACAGATACGCAGTATTTT	CASSSKPGLTTDTQYF
TRBV4-1	TRBJ2-5	TRBD1	-	TGCGCCAGCAGCCAGGAAAGACAGGGGGCTTTAGAGACCCAGTACTTC	CASSQERQGALETQYF
TRBV4-1	TRBJ2-1	-	few	TGCGCCAGCAGCCAAGACATACACGGAGGGAATGAGCAGTTCTTC	CASSQDIHGGNEQFF
TRBV7-2	TRBJ2-5	-	few	TGTGCCAGCAGCTTAGCCCAAAGAGGGGAGACCCAGTACTTC	CASSLAQRGETQYF
TRBV30	TRBJ2-1	TRBD2	many	TGTGCCTGGAGTCGGACTAGCGGGAGAGTTTGGGATGAGCAGTTCTTC	CAWSRTSGRVWDEQFF
TRBV7-2	TRBJ1-2	-	-	TGTGCCAGCAGCTTAGCCCCAGGAAGATCTAACTATGGCTACACCTTC	CASSLAPGRSNYGYTF
TRBV28	TRBJ2-7	TRBD1	many	TGTGCCAGCAGTTCACCGGGACAGAACTACGAGCAGTACTTC	CASSSPGQNYEQYF
TRBV6-5	TRBJ1-2	TRBD1	-	TGTGCCAGCAGCCCAACAGGGGACTATGGCTACACCTTC	CASSPTGDYGYTF
TRBV29-1	TRBJ1-5	-	few	TGCAGCGTTGAAGTTGTTTACGGGGAAACAGGCAATCAGCCCCAGCATTTT	CSVEVVYGETGNQPQHF
TRBV5-1	TRBJ2-7	-	-	TGCGCCAGCAGCTTGGCCGGAGAATGGGACGAGCAGTACTTC	CASSLAGEWDEQYF
TRBV5-4	TRBJ2-5	TRBD1	few	TGTGCCAGCAGCATGGACCCGGGACAGGGGTCGGAGACCCAGTACTTC	CASSMDPGQGSETQYF
TRBV28	TRBJ2-1	-	few	TGTGCCAGCAGTTTCGCCCGTAGAGGGAAGAGCTCCTACAATGAGCAGTTCTTC	CASSFARRGKSSYNEQFF
TRBV6-5	TRBJ2-7	TRBD1	-	TGTGCCAGCACCCCCGCCGGGACAGGGTATTGGGACTTC	CASTPAGTGYWDF
TRBV5-1	TRBJ2-1	-	many	TGCGCCAGCAGCTTGGGGAGCTACACGGCCCAAACCTACAATGAGCAGTTCTTC	CASSLGSYTAQTYNEQFF
TRBV2	TRBJ2-7	TRBD2	-	TGTGCCAGCAGTGAACTTAGCGGGAAGTACGAGCAGTACTTC	CASSELSGKYEQYF
TRBV14	TRBJ1-2	TRBD1	few	TGTGCCAGCAGCCAAGCCGGGACAGGGATCTATGGCTACACCTTC	CASSQAGTGIYGYTF
TRBV19	TRBJ2-2	-	-	TGTGCCACCAGGGAGGCGTCCACCGGGGAGCTGTTTTTT	CATREASTGELFF
TRBV9	TRBJ2-2	TRBD2	many	TGTGCCAGCAGCGGGACCCCCTATGCGGGAGGGACCGGGGAGCTGTTTTTT	CASSGTPYAGGTGELFF
TRBV30	TRBJ2-7	-	-	TGTGCCTGGAGTGACCAGACTAGTGGGTACGAGCAGTACTTC	CAWSDQTSGYEQYF
TRBV28	TRBJ1-4	TRBD1	few	TGTGCCAGCCCGTCCCGGGACAGGGAGGCTAATGAAAAACTGTTTTTT	CASPSRDREANEKLFF
TRBV5-1	TRBJ2-1	-	-	TGCGCCAGCAGCTTTGGACAGTCCACGGATGAGCAGTTCTTC	CASSFGQSTDEQFF
TRBV4-1	TRBJ2-1	-	few	TGCGCCAGCAGCCAAGTGAGCAACCCGAGGGAGCAGTTCTTC	CASSQVSNPREQFF
TRBV7-2	TRBJ2-3	TRBD2	-	TGTGCCAGCAGCCTAGGGACTAGCGGGAGCACAGATACGCAGTATTTT	CASSLGTSGSTDTQYF
TRBV7-2	TRBJ2-5	-	few	TGTGCCAGCAGCTTGGACGGGGGCCAAGAGACCCAGTACTTC	CASSLDGGQETQYF
TRBV5-4	TRBJ2-7	TRBD1	few	TGTGCCAGCAGCCGCGAGGGACAGTCCGAGCAGTACTTC	CASSREGQSEQYF
TRBV5-1	TRBJ1-2	-	few	TGCGCCAGCAGCTTGAGTTTGGCTGATTATGGCTACACCTTC	CASSLSLADYGYTF
TRBV7-9	TRBJ2-3	TRBD2	few	TGTGCCAGCAGCCCCTTAGGACTAGAGACAGATACGCAGTATTTT	CASSPLGLETDTQYF
TRBV5-1	TRBJ2-7	TRBD2	many	TGCGCCAGCAGCTTGTCCACGGGGGGCTACGAGCAGTACTTC	CASSLSTGGYEQYF
TRBV10-3	TRBJ1-5	-	-	TGTGCCATCAGAGACACCGGTGGCAATCAGCCCCAGCATTTT	CAIRDTGGNQPQHF
TRBV5-4	TRBJ2-2	TRBD2	-	TGTGCCAGCAGCTTGGGGGGGACTAGCGGGTTCGCCGGGGAGCTGTTTTTT	CASSLGGTSGFAGELFF
TRBV9	TRBJ2-3	-	-	TGTGCCAGCAGCCCAACCGGGACTCGAGACACAGATACGCAGTATTTT	CASSPTGTRDTDTQYF
TRBV6-5	TRBJ2-1	TRBD2	-	TGTGCCAGCAGTTATGGGCGGGAGGCGCGCAATGAGCAGTTCTTC	CASSYGREARNEQFF
TRBV19	TRBJ2-6	-	few	TGTGCCAGTAGTATCCAACAAGCGGGTGCCAACGTCCTGACTTTC	CASSIQQAGANVLTF
TRBV5-1	TRBJ2-3	TRBD2	few	TGCGCCAGCAGCTCGAGAGCGGGGACTAGCACAGATACGCAGTATTTT	CASSSRAGTSTDTQYF
TRBV7-9	TRBJ2-5	TRBD1	-	TGTGCCAGCAGCTTGGGACAGACCCAAGAGACCCAGTACTTC	CASSLGQTQETQYF
TRBV28	TRBJ1-5	-	-	TGTGCCAGCAGTTCGCAGGGGTATCAGCCCCAGCATTTT	CASSSQGYQPQHF
TRBV28	TRBJ2-2	-	few	TGTGCCAGCGTACTACAGGAGAACACCGGGGAGCTGTTTTTT	CASVLQENTGELFF
TRBV7-9	TRBJ2-2	TRBD2	few	TGTGCCAGCAGCTCGCTGACTAGCGGGAGGGGGCACGGGGAGCTGTTTTTT	CASSSLTSGRGHGELFF
TRBV7-7	TRBJ2-2	TRBD2	-	TGTGCTAGCAGCTCGGTAGCGGGAGACGGATCAGGGGAGCTGTTTTTT	CASSSVAGDGSGELFF
TRBV4-2	TRBJ2-7	TRBD2	-	TGTGCCAGCCGTACGGCGGCTGCGGGGGCCTACGAGCAGTACTTC	CASRTAAAGAYEQYF